A single sample gave rise to the 5 T cell receptor beta chains below, sequenced in a study of cytomegalovirus exposure and HLA in healthy donors. Data came from immunoSEQ multiplex PCR; TCRdb stores just in-frame clones and leaves some out. The sample carries about 240,000 clones, 75% to 90% recorded once. Specimen: PBMCs. All receptors derive from a woman in her 30s in good health and CMV-seropositive.

This chain uses TRBV19 with TRBJ2-7, with 8 bases matching TRBD1. CDR1 and CDR2 (germline): LNHDA, SQIVND (reference sequence). V lost 3 bases to trimming and J lost 5 bases; unmatched junction nucleotides: 6. The CDR3 loop spans 14 amino acids. CDR3 in DNA: TGTGCCAGTAGTATGACAGGGGACGGGAACGAGCAGTACTTC. Translation gives CASSMTGDGNEQYF. The variable domain in full, with the rest retrieved from reference TRBV19 and TRBJ2-7, is DGGITQSPKYLFRKEGQNVTLSCEQNLNHDAMYWYRQDPGQGLRLIYYSQIVNDFQKGDIAEGYSVSREKKESFPLTVTSAQKNPTAFYLCASSMTGDGNEQYFGPGTRLTVT.

This chain uses TRBV7-2 with TRBJ2-7; D possibly corresponds to TRBD2 (6 bases). This CDR3 is 12 amino acids long. Germline CDR1 reads SGHTA; CDR2 reads FQGNSA. The V and J ends lost 5 bases and 7 bases respectively, with 12 bases between them. The DNA for the CDR3 is TGTGCCAGCAGCCGGGACTTGAGGGAGCAGTACTTC. Translated: CASSRDLREQYF.

This clone occurred once. This rearrangement joins TRBV10-3 to TRBJ2-7, with D possibly matching TRBD1 (5 bases). Germline V lookup: CDR1 ENHRY, CDR2 SYGVKD. Trimming took off 6 bases at V and 2 bases at J, with 8 bases between the two ends. This CDR3 spans 12 amino acids. Here the CDR3 reads CAIRAGPYEQYF. CDR3 sequence (DNA): TGTGCCATCAGAGCAGGGCCCTACGAGCAGTACTTC.

J is TRBJ2-7 and V is TRBV9; 8 nucleotides match TRBD2. Germline V gene lookup returns CDR1 SGDLS and CDR2 YYNGEE. J was trimmed by 5 bases and V by 0 bases; bases with no gene match: 13. The length of the CDR3 is 17 residues. The CDR3 protein is CASSVGSPGLVRNEQYF. The CDR3 DNA reads as TGTGCCAGCAGCGTAGGCTCTCCGGGACTAGTGAGGAACGAGCAGTACTTC.

V is TRBV7-2 and J is TRBJ1-5; TRBD1 agrees at 9 bases. The CDR3 is 16 residues long. CDR1 is SGHTA and CDR2 is FQGNSA in the germline V gene. J was trimmed by 0 bases and V by 2 bases; bases with no gene match: 2. In DNA form, the CDR3 reads TGTGCCAGCAGCTTAACAGGGGGCGGTAGCAATCAGCCCCAGCATTTT. Protein product: CASSLTGGGSNQPQHF.